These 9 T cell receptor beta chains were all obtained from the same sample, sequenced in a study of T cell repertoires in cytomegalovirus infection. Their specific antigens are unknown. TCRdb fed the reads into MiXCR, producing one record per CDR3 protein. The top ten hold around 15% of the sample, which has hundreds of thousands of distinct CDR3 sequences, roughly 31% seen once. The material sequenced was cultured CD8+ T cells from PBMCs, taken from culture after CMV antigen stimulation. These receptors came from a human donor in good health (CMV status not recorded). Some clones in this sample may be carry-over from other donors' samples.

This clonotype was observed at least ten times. The CDR3 is CASTGLAGMVNEQFF. CDR3 nucleotide sequence: TGTGCCAGCACCGGACTAGCGGGGATGGTCAATGAGCAGTTCTTC. This chain connects TRBV7-2 to TRBJ2-1; 12 nucleotides match TRBD2. J was trimmed by 6 bases and V by 7 bases; bases with no gene match: 7. The CDR3 contains 15 residues. The V gene's germline CDR1 is SGHTA and CDR2 FQGNSA.

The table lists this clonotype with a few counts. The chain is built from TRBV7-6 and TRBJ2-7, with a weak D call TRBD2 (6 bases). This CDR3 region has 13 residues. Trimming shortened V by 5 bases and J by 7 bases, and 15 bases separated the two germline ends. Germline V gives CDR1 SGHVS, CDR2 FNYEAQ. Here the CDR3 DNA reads TGTGCCAGCAGCGCCGGGACTCAGGGTGAGCAGTACGTC. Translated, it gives CASSAGTQGEQYV.

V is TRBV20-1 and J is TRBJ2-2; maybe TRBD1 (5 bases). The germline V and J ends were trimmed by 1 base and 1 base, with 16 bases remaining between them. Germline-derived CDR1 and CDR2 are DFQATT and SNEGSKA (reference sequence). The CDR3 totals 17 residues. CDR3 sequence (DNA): TGCAGTGCTAGAGGACAAGGGGTTATACGGAACACCGGGGAGCTGTTTTTT. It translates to CSARGQGVIRNTGELFF.

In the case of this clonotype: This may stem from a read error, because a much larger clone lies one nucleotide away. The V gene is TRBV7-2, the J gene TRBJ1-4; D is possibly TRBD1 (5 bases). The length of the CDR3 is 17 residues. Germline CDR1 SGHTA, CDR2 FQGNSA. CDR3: CASSLNSARVANKKLFF. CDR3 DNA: TGTGCCAGCAGCTTAAATAGCGCCAGGGTGGCTAATAAAAAACTGTTTTTT.

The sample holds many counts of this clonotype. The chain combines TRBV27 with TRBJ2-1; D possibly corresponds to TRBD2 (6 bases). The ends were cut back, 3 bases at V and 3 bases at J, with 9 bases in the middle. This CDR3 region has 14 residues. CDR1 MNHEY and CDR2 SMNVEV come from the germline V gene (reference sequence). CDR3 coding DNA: TGTGCCAGCAGTTTTGGGGGGATCTACAATGAGCAGTTCTTC. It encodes CASSFGGIYNEQFF.

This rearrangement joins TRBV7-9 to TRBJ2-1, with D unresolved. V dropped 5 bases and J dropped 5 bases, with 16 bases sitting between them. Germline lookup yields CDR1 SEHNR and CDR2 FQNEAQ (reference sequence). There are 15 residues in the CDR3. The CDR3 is CASSPPTPINNEQFF. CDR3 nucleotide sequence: TGTGCCAGCAGCCCCCCAACTCCTATTAACAATGAGCAGTTCTTC.

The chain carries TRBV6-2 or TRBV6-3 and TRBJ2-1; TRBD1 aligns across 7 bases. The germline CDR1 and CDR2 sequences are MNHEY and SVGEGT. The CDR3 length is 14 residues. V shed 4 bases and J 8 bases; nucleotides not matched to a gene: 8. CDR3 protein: CASSSGQWLDEQFF. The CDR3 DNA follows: TGTGCCAGCAGTTCGGGACAGTGGCTGGATGAGCAGTTCTTC.

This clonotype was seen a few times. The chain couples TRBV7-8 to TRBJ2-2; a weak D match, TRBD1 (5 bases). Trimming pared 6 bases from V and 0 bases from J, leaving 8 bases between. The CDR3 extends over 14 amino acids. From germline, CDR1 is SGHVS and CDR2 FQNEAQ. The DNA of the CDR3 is TGTGCCAGCAGAACAGGCTCGAACACCGGGGAGCTGTTTTTT. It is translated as CASRTGSNTGELFF.

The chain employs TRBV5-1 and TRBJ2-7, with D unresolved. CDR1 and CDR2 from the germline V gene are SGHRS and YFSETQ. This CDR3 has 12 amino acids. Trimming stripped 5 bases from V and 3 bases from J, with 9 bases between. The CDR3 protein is CASRPNNYEQYF. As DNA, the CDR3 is TGCGCCAGCAGACCCAACAACTACGAGCAGTACTTC.